One and the same sample provided the 2 T cell receptor beta chains below, sequenced in a study of cytomegalovirus exposure and HLA in healthy donors. The primer mix had 60 Vbeta and 13 Jbeta primers. Method: immunoSEQ multiplex PCR; TCRdb's copy keeps in-frame clones and lacks some. The table includes around 71,000 clones, 63% detected once. The sample taken for sequencing was PBMCs. The receptors were sampled from a man younger than 45 in good health and CMV-seropositive.

This clone has only a few counts. Compared with germline, one end of the junction differs, possibly owing to a read error. V gene TRBV11-3 combines with J gene TRBJ2-1; tentatively, D is TRBD1 (6 bases). The CDR3 covers 12 residues. Per germline, CDR1 SGHNT and CDR2 YENEEA. The CDR3 spells CASSFGGAGAVF. Written as DNA, the CDR3 is TGTGCCAGCAGCTTTGGTGGGGCAGGGGCGGTCTTC.

The chain joins TRBV29-1 to TRBJ2-3, with TRBD2 as a possible D gene (5 bases). The length of the CDR3 is 13 residues. Germline values: CDR1 SQVTM, CDR2 ANQGSEA. Trimming left V 7 bases short and J 8 bases short, with 19 bases between. The CDR3 loop reads CSAAGRAQGTQYF. DNA for the CDR3: TGCAGCGCAGCTGGGCGGGCCCAAGGTACGCAGTATTTT.